This entry lists 5 T cell receptor beta chains sequenced from one sample in a study of T cell changes during pregnancy in multiple sclerosis. Assay used: immunoSEQ multiplex PCR; TCRdb lists only in-frame clones, some missing. The profile covers tens of thousands of clones, with about 83% appearing a single time and approximately 7.6% taken by the ten largest. Sequences were derived from CD8+ T cells from peripheral blood mononuclear cells, sampled before pregnancy. Receptor source: a female donor with multiple sclerosis, enrolled in a pregnancy study.

This chain connects TRBV25-1 to TRBJ2-7, with a tentative D call TRBD1 (6 bases). The CDR3 contains 13 residues. Germline V gives CDR1 MGHDK, CDR2 SYGVNS. Trimming removed 1 base at V and 6 bases at J, with 10 bases between. The CDR3 region is CASSESGTPEQYF. The CDR3 DNA sequence: TGTGCCAGCAGTGAATCCGGGACACCCGAGCAGTACTTC.

The chain combines TRBV5-1 with TRBJ2-7; 10 nucleotides agree with TRBD1. J gave up 5 bases and V 4 bases, and 9 bases lay outside the gene matches. The CDR3 consists of 15 residues. The germline CDR1 and CDR2 sequences are SGHRS and YFSETQ. The CDR3 DNA reads as TGCGCCAGCAGCGCCGGGACAGGGGATTTCCACGAGCAGTACTTC. Protein sequence: CASSAGTGDFHEQYF.

V usage is TRBV5-5 and J usage is TRBJ2-1, with 10 nucleotides matching TRBD2. The CDR3 runs to 16 residues. V dropped 3 bases and J dropped 3; count of bases not matched to a gene: 6. The germline CDR1 and CDR2 sequences are SGHKS and YYEKEE (reference sequence). CDR3: CASSSVAGGLYNEQFF. Written as DNA, the CDR3 is TGTGCCAGCAGCTCCGTAGCGGGAGGCCTCTACAATGAGCAGTTCTTC.

V usage is TRBV6-1 and J usage is TRBJ2-2; D might be TRBD1 (6 bases). The V end lost 3 bases, the J end lost 5 bases, and 13 bases lay between the germline ends. Looked up from germline, CDR1 is MNHNS and CDR2 is SASEGT. CDR3 length equals 15 residues. The CDR3 reads CASSDIQGATGELFF. DNA for the CDR3: TGTGCCAGCAGTGATATACAGGGAGCGACCGGGGAGCTGTTTTTT.

This chain connects TRBV6-5 to TRBJ1-2; a possible D gene is TRBD1 (5 bases). CDR3 length: 14 amino acids. Germline values: CDR1 MNHEY, CDR2 SVGAGI. The V gene lost 0 bases and the J gene lost 4 bases, with 9 bases spanning the gap. CDR3 protein: CASSYSEGAYGYTF. In nucleotides, the CDR3 is TGTGCCAGCAGTTACTCGGAAGGGGCCTATGGCTACACCTTC.